Listed below are T cell receptor beta chains from one sample, sequenced in a study of beta chain features in type 1 diabetes. TCRdb keeps only in-frame clones here, not all; method: immunoSEQ multiplex PCR. The sample shows approximately 150,000 clones, 7% to 10% of them seen only once. The sequenced sample was central memory CD4+ T cells from blood. These receptors all come from a woman between 18 and 29 years old in good health. Both conserved end residues are part of each CDR3. The order of the fields is D gene, clone size, J gene, V gene, CDR3 DNA, CDR3 protein. A D gene is named only where the DNA matches it firmly. A clone size is listed for some rows: how often the clone was seen (once, few, many), or a class if it is expanded.

>-|few|TRBJ1-1|TRBV6-5
TGTGCCAGCAAAATGGGCCTTGGGAGTGAAGCTTTCTTT
CASKMGLGSEAFF
>-|-|TRBJ2-2|TRBV5-1
TGCGCCAGCAGCTTGGAAACGGGAGCCGGGGAGCTGTTTTTT
CASSLETGAGELFF
>TRBD1|few|TRBJ1-1|TRBV4-2
TGTGCCAGCAGCCCCTCCGGACAGGGGATCCCTGAAGCTTTCTTT
CASSPSGQGIPEAFF
>-|few|TRBJ1-2|TRBV9
TGTGCCAGCAGCGTAGGGGCAGGGGCCTTCTATGGCTACACCTTC
CASSVGAGAFYGYTF
>TRBD1|few|TRBJ2-7|TRBV5-6
TGTGCCAGCAGCCCAATCCAGGAAAGGGGGCGAAGCGAGCAGTACTTC
CASSPIQERGRSEQYF
>-|-|TRBJ2-2|TRBV2
TGTGCCAGCGGCAAAGGGGTGGAAACCGGGGAGCTGTTTTTT
CASGKGVETGELFF
>TRBD1|-|TRBJ1-5|TRBV30
TGTGCCTGGAGCCCGGGACAGGGGAATCAGCCCCAGCATTTT
CAWSPGQGNQPQHF
>TRBD2|-|TRBJ2-7|TRBV28
TGTGCCAGCAGTTGGGGGACTAGCGGTTACGAGCAGTACTTC
CASSWGTSGYEQYF
>TRBD1|few|TRBJ1-6|TRBV6-5
TGTGCCAGCAGTTGGCTGACAGGGGGCGCGAATTCACCCCTCCACTTT
CASSWLTGGANSPLHF
>-|-|TRBJ1-4|TRBV25-1
TGTGCCAGCAGTGGGGGGGGTGAAAAACTGTTTTTT
CASSGGGEKLFF
>-|-|TRBJ2-7|TRBV11-3
TGTGCCAGCAGCACCAGGACCGGCGATGGGGCCGAGCAGTACTTC
CASSTRTGDGAEQYF